Listed below are T cell receptor beta chains from one sample, sequenced in a study of T cells after yellow fever vaccination. TCRdb independently ran MiXCR on the 5' RACE reads; one entry per CDR3 protein. The sample carries under 700,000 distinct CDR3 sequences, approximately 16% recorded once. The material sequenced was PBMCs, taken roughly 5 days after the first yellow fever vaccination. The receptors originated from a man younger than 35 who received the YFV17D yellow fever vaccine. Each CDR3 is given with its conserved first and last residue. A D gene is named only where the DNA matches it firmly. Not all rows give a size; the values are once, few, many and, for expanded clones, a class.

len: 11; j_gene: TRBJ1-2; v_gene: TRBV6-2/TRBV6-3; abundance: few; d_gene: .; CDR3aa: CASRLSYGYTF; CDR3nt: TGTGCCAGCAGACTGTCCTATGGCTACACCTTC
len: 13; j_gene: TRBJ1-1; v_gene: TRBV5-6; abundance: few; d_gene: .; CDR3aa: CASSLARGVEAFF; CDR3nt: TGTGCCAGCAGCTTGGCGAGGGGGGTTGAAGCTTTCTTT
len: 14; j_gene: TRBJ1-2; v_gene: TRBV9; abundance: .; d_gene: .; CDR3aa: CASSVGIGDYGYTF; CDR3nt: TGTGCCAGCAGCGTAGGAATAGGGGACTATGGCTACACCTTC
len: 12; j_gene: TRBJ1-2; v_gene: TRBV24-1; abundance: few; d_gene: .; CDR3aa: CATSSPRYGYTF; CDR3nt: TGTGCCACCAGTTCCCCCCGCTATGGCTACACCTTC
len: 14; j_gene: TRBJ1-6; v_gene: TRBV19; abundance: few; d_gene: TRBD1; CDR3aa: CASSLQGQQSPLHF; CDR3nt: TGTGCCAGTAGCTTACAGGGGCAGCAATCACCCCTCCACTTT
len: 13; j_gene: TRBJ2-1; v_gene: TRBV29-1; abundance: .; d_gene: .; CDR3aa: CSVGPGFYNEQFF; CDR3nt: TGCAGCGTTGGCCCGGGTTTCTACAATGAGCAGTTCTTC
len: 16; j_gene: TRBJ1-2; v_gene: TRBV24-1; abundance: .; d_gene: .; CDR3aa: CATSDFPGTGSNGYTF; CDR3nt: TGTGCCACCAGTGATTTCCCAGGGACCGGCTCGAATGGCTACACCTTC
len: 15; j_gene: TRBJ2-5; v_gene: TRBV11-2; abundance: .; d_gene: .; CDR3aa: CASSFRGNIQETQYF; CDR3nt: TGTGCCAGCAGCTTCAGAGGGAACATTCAAGAGACCCAGTACTTC
len: 15; j_gene: TRBJ1-2; v_gene: TRBV7-9; abundance: few; d_gene: TRBD1; CDR3aa: CASSSRDRGINGYTF; CDR3nt: TGTGCCAGCAGCTCCAGGGACAGGGGAATAAATGGCTACACCTTC
len: 13; j_gene: TRBJ1-1; v_gene: TRBV5-1; abundance: many; d_gene: .; CDR3aa: CASSVTGNTEAFF; CDR3nt: TGCGCCAGCAGCGTAACAGGGAACACTGAAGCTTTCTTT
len: 16; j_gene: TRBJ2-3; v_gene: TRBV27; abundance: .; d_gene: .; CDR3aa: CASSQAPGAGTDTQYF; CDR3nt: TGTGCCAGCAGCCAAGCTCCAGGGGCTGGCACAGATACGCAGTATTTT
len: 14; j_gene: TRBJ2-2; v_gene: TRBV18; abundance: few; d_gene: TRBD1; CDR3aa: CASTGGRNTGELFF; CDR3nt: TGTGCCAGCACAGGGGGACGGAACACCGGGGAGCTGTTTTTT
len: 12; j_gene: TRBJ1-1; v_gene: TRBV29-1; abundance: few; d_gene: .; CDR3aa: CSVRGLNTEAFF; CDR3nt: TGCAGCGTTCGGGGCCTGAACACTGAAGCTTTCTTT
len: 13; j_gene: TRBJ2-7; v_gene: TRBV27; abundance: .; d_gene: TRBD2; CDR3aa: CASSLRESGEQYF; CDR3nt: TGTGCCAGCAGTTTGCGGGAGTCAGGGGAGCAGTACTTC
len: 16; j_gene: TRBJ2-6; v_gene: TRBV20-1; abundance: .; d_gene: .; CDR3aa: CSASDGSLAGANVLTF; CDR3nt: TGCAGTGCTAGTGACGGGAGCTTGGCTGGGGCCAACGTCCTGACTTTC
len: 20; j_gene: TRBJ1-1; v_gene: TRBV21-1; abundance: few; d_gene: .; CDR3aa: CASSKKSWDGGARGDTEAFF; CDR3nt: TGTGCCAGCAGCAAAAAATCATGGGATGGGGGGGCGCGTGGGGACACTGAAGCTTTCTTT
len: 16; j_gene: TRBJ2-7; v_gene: TRBV4-1; abundance: many; d_gene: .; CDR3aa: CASSQDGSGLQGEQYF; CDR3nt: TGCGCCAGCAGCCAAGATGGTAGCGGCCTACAGGGCGAGCAGTACTTC
len: 12; j_gene: TRBJ2-7; v_gene: TRBV29-1; abundance: .; d_gene: TRBD1; CDR3aa: CSVWDRSYEQYF; CDR3nt: TGCAGCGTTTGGGACAGATCCTACGAGCAGTACTTC
len: 15; j_gene: TRBJ1-6; v_gene: TRBV27; abundance: .; d_gene: .; CDR3aa: CASSALGTGGSPLHF; CDR3nt: TGTGCCAGCAGTGCCCTGGGGACCGGCGGTTCACCCCTCCACTTT
len: 13; j_gene: TRBJ2-5; v_gene: TRBV6-1; abundance: .; d_gene: .; CDR3aa: CASNQKNGVTQYF; CDR3nt: TGTGCCAGCAACCAGAAGAACGGGGTGACCCAGTACTTC
len: 15; j_gene: TRBJ1-5; v_gene: TRBV7-2; abundance: .; d_gene: .; CDR3aa: CASSSGSGYRQPQHF; CDR3nt: TGTGCCAGCAGCTCGGGGTCGGGGTATAGGCAGCCCCAGCATTTT
len: 13; j_gene: TRBJ1-2; v_gene: TRBV30; abundance: .; d_gene: .; CDR3aa: CAWGRVSNYGYTF; CDR3nt: TGTGCCTGGGGACGGGTATCTAACTATGGCTACACCTTC
len: 13; j_gene: TRBJ1-1; v_gene: TRBV20-1; abundance: few; d_gene: .; CDR3aa: CSARGWRGTEAFF; CDR3nt: TGCAGTGCTAGGGGCTGGAGGGGCACTGAAGCTTTCTTT
len: 15; j_gene: TRBJ1-3; v_gene: TRBV6-5; abundance: .; d_gene: TRBD1; CDR3aa: CASSLRQGRLNTIYF; CDR3nt: TGTGCCAGCAGTCTACGACAGGGACGGCTAAACACCATATATTTT
len: 15; j_gene: TRBJ1-2; v_gene: TRBV27; abundance: many; d_gene: .; CDR3aa: CASSLQARGPEGYTF; CDR3nt: TGTGCCAGCAGTTTACAAGCGCGGGGCCCGGAGGGCTACACCTTC
len: 14; j_gene: TRBJ2-2; v_gene: TRBV18; abundance: many; d_gene: TRBD1; CDR3aa: CASSRTGDTGELFF; CDR3nt: TGTGCCAGCTCAAGGACAGGGGACACCGGGGAGCTGTTTTTT
len: 11; j_gene: TRBJ1-2; v_gene: TRBV29-1; abundance: many; d_gene: .; CDR3aa: CSVELGYGYTF; CDR3nt: TGCAGCGTTGAACTAGGCTATGGCTACACCTTC
len: 13; j_gene: TRBJ2-7; v_gene: TRBV5-1; abundance: .; d_gene: .; CDR3aa: CASSLASTYEQYF; CDR3nt: TGCGCCAGCAGCTTGGCATCGACCTACGAGCAGTACTTC
len: 13; j_gene: TRBJ1-6; v_gene: TRBV20-1; abundance: once; d_gene: TRBD1; CDR3aa: CSARTGDYSPLHF; CDR3nt: TGCAGTGCTCGGACAGGAGATTATTCACCCCTCCACTTT
len: 18; j_gene: TRBJ2-1; v_gene: TRBV4-3; abundance: .; d_gene: TRBD2; CDR3aa: CASSQDPSGGTFYNEQFF; CDR3nt: TGCGCCAGCAGCCAAGATCCGAGCGGGGGGACCTTCTACAATGAGCAGTTCTTC
len: 16; j_gene: TRBJ1-1; v_gene: TRBV2; abundance: .; d_gene: .; CDR3aa: CASSEALLRVVTEAFF; CDR3nt: TGTGCCAGCAGTGAAGCGCTTCTAAGGGTTGTAACTGAAGCTTTCTTT
len: 14; j_gene: TRBJ2-7; v_gene: TRBV12-3/TRBV12-4; abundance: few; d_gene: TRBD1; CDR3aa: CASRPKTGTYEQYF; CDR3nt: TGTGCCAGCAGACCTAAGACAGGGACCTACGAGCAGTACTTC
len: 19; j_gene: TRBJ2-5; v_gene: TRBV3-1; abundance: few; d_gene: TRBD2; CDR3aa: CASSPTSGGAPFPSETQYF; CDR3nt: TGTGCCAGCAGCCCTACTAGCGGGGGGGCCCCTTTCCCTTCAGAGACCCAGTACTTC
len: 13; j_gene: TRBJ1-2; v_gene: TRBV4-3; abundance: .; d_gene: .; CDR3aa: CASSHDSSYGYTF; CDR3nt: TGCGCCAGCAGCCACGATTCTAGCTATGGCTACACCTTC
len: 14; j_gene: TRBJ2-1; v_gene: TRBV12-3/TRBV12-4; abundance: .; d_gene: TRBD2; CDR3aa: CASSLLAGKNEQFF; CDR3nt: TGTGCCAGCAGTTTACTAGCGGGGAAGAATGAGCAGTTCTTC
len: 14; j_gene: TRBJ2-7; v_gene: TRBV6-5; abundance: .; d_gene: .; CDR3aa: CASSYPLDTYEQYF; CDR3nt: TGTGCCAGCAGTTACCCCCTGGATACCTACGAGCAGTACTTC
len: 13; j_gene: TRBJ2-3; v_gene: TRBV20-1; abundance: .; d_gene: .; CDR3aa: CSAQDYAQTTQYF; CDR3nt: TGCAGTGCTCAAGACTATGCACAGACTACGCAGTATTTT
len: 13; j_gene: TRBJ2-1; v_gene: TRBV9; abundance: few; d_gene: .; CDR3aa: CASSVSQHNEQFF; CDR3nt: TGTGCCAGCAGCGTATCCCAGCACAATGAGCAGTTCTTC
len: 13; j_gene: TRBJ2-1; v_gene: TRBV6-4; abundance: few; d_gene: .; CDR3aa: CASSDNPGNEQFF; CDR3nt: TGTGCCAGCAGTGACAACCCTGGGAATGAGCAGTTCTTC
len: 15; j_gene: TRBJ2-7; v_gene: TRBV4-1; abundance: few; d_gene: TRBD2; CDR3aa: CASSQDQRGGREQYF; CDR3nt: TGCGCCAGCAGCCAAGATCAGCGGGGGGGCCGCGAGCAGTACTTC
len: 14; j_gene: TRBJ2-1; v_gene: TRBV7-3; abundance: few; d_gene: .; CDR3aa: CASSGDLPNNEQFF; CDR3nt: TGTGCCAGCAGCGGGGACCTCCCCAACAATGAGCAGTTCTTC
len: 15; j_gene: TRBJ2-7; v_gene: TRBV5-1; abundance: .; d_gene: .; CDR3aa: CASRQSGTARTGQYF; CDR3nt: TGCGCCAGCAGGCAGAGCGGGACAGCGAGAACTGGGCAGTACTTC